A single sample is the source of the 32 T cell receptor beta chains below, sequenced in a study of cytomegalovirus exposure and HLA in healthy donors. PCR primers comprised 60 Vbeta and 13 Jbeta primers. The data were produced by immunoSEQ multiplex PCR, yet TCRdb's version contains in-frame clones alone and is incomplete. The sample has roughly 99,000 clones, around 78% seen once. Specimen: PBMCs. These receptors were collected from a man aged 25-40 years in good health and CMV-seronegative.

V gene TRBV5-4 combines with J gene TRBJ2-5, with TRBD1 matching 10 bases. The germline V gene has CDR1 SGHNT and CDR2 YYREEE (reference sequence). This CDR3 has 16 amino acids. Trimming took 0 bases from V and 7 from J; bases not matched to a gene: 9. The chain's CDR3 is CASSLDLGQGEGTQYF. The CDR3 bases are TGTGCCAGCAGCTTGGATTTAGGACAGGGGGAGGGGACCCAGTACTTC.

The J gene is TRBJ1-5, the V gene TRBV28; maybe TRBD1 (5 bases). Germline CDR1 is MDHEN and CDR2 is SYDVKM. This CDR3 contains 15 residues. The V gene lost 5 bases and the J gene lost 7 bases, with 18 bases spanning the gap. CDR3 in amino acids: CASSGLGGRRQPQHF. As DNA, the CDR3 is TGTGCCAGCAGTGGCCTCGGGGGGAGAAGACAGCCCCAGCATTTT.

The V gene is TRBV7-2, the J gene TRBJ2-7, with TRBD1 matching over 10 bases. CDR1 and CDR2 (germline): SGHTA, FQGNSA. This CDR3 spans 18 amino acids. V trimming: 5 bases; J trimming: 6 bases; junction bases outside the gene matches: 19. The CDR3 here is CASSILRDRGTKGGEQYF. The DNA for the CDR3 is TGTGCCAGCAGCATCCTCCGGGACAGGGGAACCAAAGGGGGCGAGCAGTACTTC.

The CDR3 sequence: CASSEQGSNSPLHF. The CDR3 nucleotides read TGTGCCAGCAGTGAACAGGGTTCTAATTCACCCCTCCACTTT. The chain couples TRBV6-1 to TRBJ1-6; the D gene is possibly TRBD1 (5 bases). Germline loops: CDR1 MNHNS, CDR2 SASEGT. Trimming pared 2 bases from V and 6 bases from J, leaving 8 bases between. The CDR3 is 14 residues long.

The chain has TRBV4-1 and TRBJ2-1; the D gene is possibly TRBD2 (6 bases). Germline lookup yields CDR1 MGHRA and CDR2 YSYEKL. The CDR3 sequence is 17 residues long. V shed 2 bases and J shed 0 bases, with 14 bases lying between them. The CDR3 bases are TGCGCCAGCAGCCAATTCTCTAGCGTGAGCTCCTACAATGAGCAGTTCTTC. This codes for CASSQFSSVSSYNEQFF.

On this clone itself: One end of the junction fails to match germline, which may point to a read error. This chain joins TRBV7-9 and TRBJ1-3; possibly TRBD1 for D (5 bases). Germline CDR1 is SEHNR and CDR2 is FQNEAQ (reference sequence). CDR3 length equals 17 residues. The CDR3 region has the DNA TGTTCCAGCAGCTTAGAACCAGGGAGGCGTTCTGGAAACACCATATATTTT. Translation: CSSSLEPGRRSGNTIYF.

The chain employs TRBV9 and TRBJ2-3; the match to TRBD2 covers 9 bases. CDR3 size: 15 residues. From germline, CDR1 is SGDLS and CDR2 YYNGEE. The V and J ends lost 1 base and 3 bases, in that order; junction bases with no gene match: 3. This chain's CDR3 is CASSVRAGGTDTQYF. The CDR3, as DNA: TGTGCCAGCAGCGTACGAGCGGGAGGTACAGATACGCAGTATTTT.

This chain joins TRBV7-9 and TRBJ1-2; a possible D gene is TRBD1 (6 bases). Germline V gives CDR1 SEHNR, CDR2 FQNEAQ (reference sequence). V was shortened by 5 bases and J by 10 bases, with 14 bases between the two germline ends. This CDR3 spans 12 amino acids. CDR3 nucleotide sequence: TGTGCCAGCAGCCCCCGGACAGAAGACTACACCTTC. Protein product: CASSPRTEDYTF.

The genes are TRBV2 and TRBJ1-4; 8 bases fit TRBD1. Trimming removed 8 bases from V and 10 bases from J; junction bases left unmatched: 9. The CDR3 totals 13 residues. Per the germline V gene, CDR1 is SNHLY and CDR2 is FYNNEI. CDR3 region: CASGRTGNGKLFF. The CDR3 DNA reads as TGTGCCAGCGGTAGGACAGGGAACGGAAAACTGTTTTTT. The full variable domain, with the rest looked up from reference TRBV2 and TRBJ1-4, is EPEVTQTPSHQVTQMGQEVILRCVPISNHLYFYWYRQILGQKVEFLVSFYNNEISEKSEIFDDQFSVERPDGSNFTLKIRSTKLEDSAMYFCASGRTGNGKLFFGSGTQLSVL.

The V call is TRBV27, the J call TRBJ1-5, with a possible D match to TRBD1 (6 bases). The V end lost 6 bases, the J end lost 5 bases, and 14 bases lay between the germline ends. The CDR3 sequence is 14 residues long. Per germline, CDR1 MNHEY and CDR2 SMNVEV (reference sequence). CDR3 in DNA: TGTGCCAGCAGAGCGACAGGATCCCATCAGCCCCAGCATTTT. This sequence encodes CASRATGSHQPQHF.

The rearrangement links TRBV5-6 to TRBJ2-3; 7 bases align to TRBD2. V shed 4 bases, J shed 2 bases, and the junction held 4 bases outside the gene matches. The CDR3 is 14 residues long. From germline, CDR1 is SGHDT and CDR2 YYEEEE. The CDR3 DNA reads as TGTGCCAGCAGCGTGGGACTATCCACAGATACGCAGTATTTT. It encodes CASSVGLSTDTQYF.

This clone was detected only a few times. V is TRBV7-9 and J is TRBJ2-7; 8 nucleotides agree with TRBD1. The J segment lost 3 bases and the V segment lost 5 bases, leaving 9 bases of the junction unmatched. Germline V gene lookup returns CDR1 SEHNR and CDR2 FQNEAQ (reference sequence). The CDR3 runs 15 residues. CDR3 bases: TGTGCCAGCAGCCCTCCCGCGGACAGGGACTACGAGCAGTACTTC. It specifies CASSPPADRDYEQYF.

The CDR3 DNA is TGTGCCAGCAGTAGGCTAGCCAGCTCCTACAATGAGCAGTTCTTC. Amino acid sequence: CASSRLASSYNEQFF. The chain joins TRBV2 to TRBJ2-1; the D gene is possibly TRBD2 (5 bases). The V and J ends lost 5 bases and 0 bases respectively, with 11 bases between them. Germline loops: CDR1 SNHLY, CDR2 FYNNEI. CDR3 length: 15 amino acids.

The rearrangement joins TRBV28 to TRBJ2-1, with TRBD1 matching 9 bases. With 5 bases clipped from V and 10 bases from J, the junction kept 9 bases outside the gene matches. This CDR3 comprises 14 residues. Germline loops: CDR1 MDHEN, CDR2 SYDVKM. DNA of the CDR3: TGTGCCAGCAGTCCCGGGACAGGGATTTACGAGCAGTTCTTC. Its translation is CASSPGTGIYEQFF.

This clone is medium-sized. The V and J genes are TRBV5-5 and TRBJ2-3; a weak D match, TRBD1 (9 bases). V was pared by 4 bases and J by 6 bases, with 21 bases between. The CDR3 loop spans 16 amino acids. Germline V CDR1 and CDR2: SGHKS, YYEKEE (reference sequence). CDR3 loop: CASSALAGGTGDTQYF. CDR3 nucleotides: TGTGCCAGCAGCGCCCTAGCGGGCGGGACAGGGGATACGCAGTATTTT. The full variable domain, rest sourced from reference TRBV5-5 and TRBJ2-3, is DAGVTQSPTHLIKTRGQQVTLRCSPISGHKSVSWYQQVLGQGPQFIFQYYEKEERGRGNFPDRFSARQFPNYSSELNVNALLLGDSALYLCASSALAGGTGDTQYFGPGTRLTVL.

The chain links TRBV5-1 to TRBJ2-7; weak D call: TRBD1 (5 bases). Germline V lookup: CDR1 SGHRS, CDR2 YFSETQ. The CDR3 sequence is 13 residues long. V shed 0 bases and J shed 2 bases, with 6 bases lying between them. The CDR3 loop reads CASSLEQAYEQYF. In DNA form, the CDR3 reads TGCGCCAGCAGCTTGGAACAGGCCTACGAGCAGTACTTC.

This clone was picked up many times. The V gene is TRBV6-1, the J gene TRBJ2-7; D perhaps matches TRBD2 (5 bases). This CDR3 spans 14 amino acids. Trimming stripped 4 bases from V and 6 bases from J, with 16 bases between. Germline CDR1 is MNHNS and CDR2 is SASEGT. The CDR3 DNA follows: TGTGCCAGCAGTGCCGGACTGGACCTCCTCGAGCAGTACTTC. It yields the protein CASSAGLDLLEQYF.

This chain connects TRBV30 to TRBJ2-3, with 7 bases aligning to TRBD2. Per germline, CDR1 GTSNPN and CDR2 SVGIG (reference sequence). The CDR3 covers 12 residues. V lost 7 bases, J lost 12 bases, and 13 bases stayed unmatched. The CDR3 DNA reads as TGTGCCTCCCGACCCGGGGCTAGCGGACAGTATTTT. It yields the protein CASRPGASGQYF.

This chain uses TRBV28 with TRBJ2-5; a possible D gene is TRBD1 (6 bases). The CDR3 runs 12 residues. Trimming removed 7 bases from V and 3 bases from J, with 9 bases in between. The V gene's germline CDR1 is MDHEN and CDR2 SYDVKM. For the CDR3, the DNA is TGTGCCAGCATCGACAGGAAAGAGACCCAGTACTTC. This encodes CASIDRKETQYF.

The chain recombines TRBV11-1 with TRBJ2-7; TRBD1 is a possible D gene (5 bases). Germline CDR1 is SGHAT and CDR2 is FQDESV (reference sequence). The ends were cut back, 5 bases at V and 6 bases at J, with 14 bases in the middle. The CDR3 has 13 residues. The CDR3 here is CASSRVTVGEQYF. The CDR3 DNA follows: TGTGCCAGCAGCCGTGTGACAGTTGGCGAGCAGTACTTC.

The chain uses TRBV2 and TRBJ2-5, with 7 nucleotides matching TRBD1. J lost 0 bases, V lost 6 bases, and 4 bases had no gene match. Germline V gene lookup returns CDR1 SNHLY and CDR2 FYNNEI. The CDR3 totals 14 residues. Here the CDR3 DNA reads TGTGCCAGCAGGGGACAGTGGTACCAAGAGACCCAGTACTTC. It is translated as CASRGQWYQETQYF.

This clone was observed a handful of times. The V call is TRBV7-9, the J call TRBJ1-1; 7 nucleotides match TRBD1. Trimming removed 5 bases from V and 6 bases from J; junction bases left unmatched: 3. This CDR3 has 12 residues. Germline V gene lookup returns CDR1 SEHNR and CDR2 FQNEAQ (reference sequence). CDR3 region: CASSTGQPEAFF. The CDR3 DNA reads TGTGCCAGCAGCACGGGACAGCCTGAAGCTTTCTTT. Looking up the rest from reference TRBV7-9 and TRBJ1-1 gives the full variable domain: DTGVSQNPRHKITKRGQNVTFRCDPISEHNRLYWYRQTLGQGPEFLTYFQNEAQLEKSRLLSDRFSAERPKGSFSTLEIQRTEQGDSAMYLCASSTGQPEAFFGQGTRLTVV.

The gene calls are TRBV19 and TRBJ2-2; D gene uncertain. Germline V gene lookup returns CDR1 LNHDA and CDR2 SQIVND (reference sequence). The CDR3 is 13 residues long. The germline V and J ends were trimmed by 2 bases and 6 bases, with 7 bases remaining between them. The CDR3: CASSISLAGELFF. In DNA form, the CDR3 reads TGTGCCAGTAGTATAAGTCTAGCCGGGGAGCTGTTTTTT.

The chain couples TRBV14 to TRBJ2-5; D ambiguous. In germline, CDR1 is SGHDN, CDR2 FVKESK. The V gene lost 2 bases and the J gene lost 4 bases, with 2 bases spanning the gap. The CDR3 has 11 amino acids. The CDR3 region has the DNA TGTGCCAGCAGCCAACGAGAGACCCAGTACTTC. Translated, it gives CASSQRETQYF.

The rearrangement links TRBV5-1 to TRBJ2-7, with a weak D call TRBD1 (6 bases). The germline gives CDR1 SGHRS, CDR2 YFSETQ. V was pared by 3 bases and J by 5 bases, with 27 bases between. The CDR3 length is 18 residues. DNA of the CDR3: TGCGCCAGCAGCTCGGGCCTCAGGGGCGGAGGAAGGGGCCACGAGCAGTACTTC. This translates into CASSSGLRGGGRGHEQYF. The variable domain in full, with the rest retrieved from reference TRBV5-1 and TRBJ2-7, is KAGVTQTPRYLIKTRGQQVTLSCSPISGHRSVSWYQQTPGQGLQFLFEYFSETQRNKGNFPGRFSGRQFSNSRSEMNVSTLELGDSALYLCASSSGLRGGGRGHEQYFGPGTRLTVT.

V and J are TRBV28 and TRBJ1-1, with TRBD1 matching over 9 bases. V trimming: 8 bases; J trimming: 4 bases; junction bases outside the gene matches: 8. Germline V gives CDR1 MDHEN, CDR2 SYDVKM. The CDR3 runs to 14 residues. The CDR3 here is CASGTGMGVTEAFF. Here the CDR3 DNA reads TGTGCCAGCGGGACAGGGATGGGGGTCACTGAAGCTTTCTTT.

DNA of the CDR3: TGTGCCAGCAGCCATCCTCGGACTAGCGGGATGGTCGGCTCCTACAATGAGCAGTTCTTC. Protein: CASSHPRTSGMVGSYNEQFF. V gene TRBV4-2 combines with J gene TRBJ2-1; 12 nucleotides match TRBD2. The CDR3 has 20 amino acids. Germline CDR1 LGHNA, CDR2 YNFKEQ. The ends lost 3 bases at V and 0 bases at J; junction bases unmatched: 12.

This chain uses TRBV7-8 with TRBJ2-1; 9 bases align to TRBD2. Germline V gives CDR1 SGHVS, CDR2 FQNEAQ. This CDR3 contains 16 residues. Germline trimming cut 4 bases from V and 7 bases from J; bases unmatched to any gene: 11. The CDR3 region is CASSSRRLAARNEQFF. CDR3 nucleotides: TGTGCCAGCAGCTCCCGGAGACTAGCGGCACGTAATGAGCAGTTCTTC.

V usage is TRBV14 and J usage is TRBJ1-1; no reliable D call. Germline V lookup: CDR1 SGHDN, CDR2 FVKESK. Trimming left V 0 bases short and J 7 bases short, with 15 bases between. The CDR3 is 15 amino acids. The CDR3 loop is CASSQEYLTTFEAFF. DNA for the CDR3: TGTGCCAGCAGCCAAGAATATCTGACAACTTTTGAAGCTTTCTTT.

The V call is TRBV7-2, the J call TRBJ2-7, with a possible D match to TRBD2 (5 bases). Germline V gene data show CDR1 as SGHTA and CDR2 as FQGNSA. The V end lost 4 bases, the J end lost 4 bases, and 11 bases lay between the germline ends. This CDR3 has 13 amino acids. As DNA, the CDR3 is TGTGCCAGCAGCTCTCTTCCGGGGTACGAGCAGTACTTC. It translates to CASSSLPGYEQYF.

The J gene is TRBJ2-5, the V gene TRBV5-5; tentative D call: TRBD1 (7 bases). Per the germline V gene, CDR1 is SGHKS and CDR2 is YYEKEE (reference sequence). The CDR3 totals 15 residues. Trimming removed 3 bases at V and 1 base at J, with 13 bases between. DNA of the CDR3: TGTGCCAGCAGCTCCCCCAGGGGGGCCCAAGAGACCCAGTACTTC. Translating it yields CASSSPRGAQETQYF.

The chain carries TRBV18 and TRBJ2-1, with 10 bases that match TRBD2. CDR3 length equals 18 residues. Per germline, CDR1 KGHSH and CDR2 LQKENI. Losses at the gene ends were 1 base for V and 3 bases for J; bases not matched to a gene: 9. CDR3 nucleotide sequence: TGTGCCAGCTCACCACTTACCCCTAGCGGGAGAAGCTACAATGAGCAGTTCTTC. Protein: CASSPLTPSGRSYNEQFF.